A single sample is the source of the 29 T cell receptor beta chains below, sequenced in a study of T cells after yellow fever vaccination. TCRdb recomputed calls from the 5' RACE reads with MiXCR, one row per CDR3 protein. The sample yields 250,000 to 400,000 distinct CDR3 sequences, approximately 4% seen once. The sequenced sample was PBMCs, obtained 5 days after the yellow fever booster vaccination. The receptors derive from a man aged 18 to 35 who received the YFV17D yellow fever vaccine.

In its sample, this clonotype was seen a few times. The chain couples TRBV29-1 to TRBJ2-5; maybe TRBD2 (6 bases). There are 14 residues in the CDR3. V gave up 4 bases and J gave up 0 bases, with 12 bases separating them. Germline CDR1 and CDR2: SQVTM and ANQGSEA. The CDR3 DNA sequence: TGCAGCGTTGCGGGGGTTCCGTACCAAGAGACCCAGTACTTC. Translated: CSVAGVPYQETQYF.

In its sample, this clonotype was seen a few times. This rearrangement joins TRBV18 to TRBJ2-3, with D possibly being TRBD1 or TRBD2 (5 bases each). The CDR3 spans 14 residues. Germline lookup yields CDR1 KGHSH and CDR2 LQKENI. The V and J ends lost 6 bases and 4 bases respectively, with 14 bases between them. DNA of the CDR3: TGTGCCAGCTCCCCCCCGGGGCTCCCAGATACGCAGTATTTT. Translated: CASSPPGLPDTQYF. Full variable domain (rest looked up from reference TRBV18 and TRBJ2-3): NAGVMQNPRHLVRRRGQEARLRCSPMKGHSHVYWYRQLPEEGLKFMVYLQKENIIDESGMPKERFSAEFPKEGPSILRIQQVVRGDSAAYFCASSPPGLPDTQYFGPGTRLTVL.

V gene TRBV9 combines with J gene TRBJ2-5; 7 bases agree with TRBD2. V lost 4 bases to trimming and J lost 2 bases; unmatched junction nucleotides: 8. Germline CDR1 SGDLS, CDR2 YYNGEE. The CDR3 consists of 15 residues. The CDR3 protein is CASSRTSVKQETQYF. The CDR3 nucleotides are TGTGCCAGCAGCAGGACTAGTGTTAAACAAGAGACCCAGTACTTC.

This clonotype is a singleton in its sample. This may be a read error: a much more frequent sequence differs by one nucleotide. CDR3: CARSQDVAGGDYNEQFF. DNA for the CDR3: TGCGCCCGCAGCCAAGACGTAGCGGGGGGGGACTACAATGAGCAGTTCTTC. J is TRBJ2-1 and V is TRBV4-3; 11 nucleotides align to TRBD2. The germline gives CDR1 LGHNA, CDR2 YSLEER. The CDR3 extends over 17 amino acids.

In its sample, this clonotype was seen a few times. J is TRBJ2-5 and V is TRBV5-1, with 9 bases matching TRBD1. The V and J ends lost 4 bases and 4 bases, in that order; junction bases with no gene match: 8. CDR3 length equals 15 residues. Germline V CDR1 and CDR2: SGHRS, YFSETQ. The CDR3 DNA follows: TGCGCCAGCAGCACCGGGACAGGGAGGATAGAGACCCAGTACTTC. Encoded protein: CASSTGTGRIETQYF.

The chain joins TRBV18 to TRBJ2-7; perhaps TRBD2 as D (5 bases). CDR1 and CDR2 from the germline V gene are KGHSH and LQKENI. V was pared by 5 bases and J by 1 base, with 6 bases between. The CDR3 contains 12 residues. Written as DNA, the CDR3 is TGTGCCAGCTCATCGGGGTCCTACGAGCAGTACGTC. Translation: CASSSGSYEQYV.

The chain uses TRBV27 and TRBJ1-3; no clear D. Trimming left V 4 bases short and J 1 base short, with 8 bases between. CDR3 size: 14 residues. Looked up from germline, CDR1 is MNHEY and CDR2 is SMNVEV (reference sequence). The CDR3 protein is CASSSPLSGNTIYF. CDR3 DNA sequence: TGTGCCAGCAGTTCCCCCCTTTCTGGAAACACCATATATTTT.

The chain combines TRBV4-1 with TRBJ2-1; 7 bases are shared with TRBD2. From germline, CDR1 is MGHRA and CDR2 YSYEKL. Germline trimming cut 0 bases from V and 3 bases from J; bases unmatched to any gene: 8. The CDR3 contains 17 residues. The CDR3 coding sequence is TGCGCCAGCAGCCAAGATCTGGCAGCGGGGTTCTACAATGAGCAGTTCTTC. As protein: CASSQDLAAGFYNEQFF.

In this sample, this clonotype turned up many times. CDR3 DNA sequence: TGCGCCAGCTGCATACAGGGCCCCGGGGAGCTGTTTTTT. This gives the protein CASCIQGPGELFF. This chain joins TRBV5-1 and TRBJ2-2, with D maybe TRBD1 (6 bases). V was shortened by 7 bases and J by 6 bases, with 13 bases between the two germline ends. The CDR3 has 13 residues. Germline V gene lookup returns CDR1 SGHRS and CDR2 YFSETQ.

The chain combines TRBV7-3 with TRBJ2-4, with D perhaps assigned TRBD1 or TRBD2 (6 bases each). Trimming left V 0 bases short and J 6 bases short, with 9 bases between. The CDR3 runs 14 residues. Germline V gene lookup returns CDR1 SGHTA and CDR2 FQGTGA. The DNA for the CDR3 is TGTGCCAGCAGCTTAACCGGGGGCCTAAACATTCAGTACTTC. This encodes CASSLTGGLNIQYF.

This clonotype showed up many times. V is TRBV7-2 and J is TRBJ2-3, with a weak D call TRBD1 (6 bases). V shed 6 bases and J shed 4 bases, with 11 bases lying between them. The CDR3 length is 13 residues. Germline V gene lookup returns CDR1 SGHTA and CDR2 FQGNSA. The CDR3, as DNA: TGTGCCAGCAGACCGAGGACAGCAGATACGCAGTATTTT. As protein: CASRPRTADTQYF. Full variable domain (outside the CDR3, taken from reference TRBV7-2 and TRBJ2-3): GAGVSQSPSNKVTEKGKDVELRCDPISGHTALYWYRQSLGQGLEFLIYFQGNSAPDKSGLPSDRFSAERTGGSVSTLTIQRTQQEDSAVYLCASRPRTADTQYFGPGTRLTVL.

The CDR3 loop reads CASSSGGKQGKEYNEQFF. For the CDR3, the DNA is TGTGCCAGCAGCTCGGGGGGAAAACAGGGGAAAGAGTACAATGAGCAGTTCTTC. The chain is built from TRBV5-6 and TRBJ2-1; D is tentatively TRBD1 or TRBD2 (7 bases each). The CDR3 runs to 18 residues. Deletions cut 3 bases from V and 4 bases from J, with 23 bases between. Per the germline V gene, CDR1 is SGHDT and CDR2 is YYEEEE.

This clonotype has more than one count but fewer than ten. The rearrangement uses TRBV20-1 and TRBJ2-5; TRBD1 might be the D (5 bases). Trimming removed 6 bases from V and 1 base from J, with 12 bases in between. The CDR3 extends over 13 amino acids. Germline V lookup: CDR1 DFQATT, CDR2 SNEGSKA (reference sequence). CDR3 coding DNA: TGCAGTGCAAACAGACAGACCCAAGAGACCCAGTACTTC. It specifies CSANRQTQETQYF.

The J gene is TRBJ2-3, the V gene TRBV20-1, with 9 bases identical to TRBD1. Germline loops: CDR1 DFQATT, CDR2 SNEGSKA (reference sequence). The V and J ends lost 5 bases and 5 bases, in that order; junction bases with no gene match: 8. The CDR3 has 14 residues. CDR3 loop: CSARPGQGKDTQYF. The DNA for the CDR3 is TGCAGTGCTCGGCCGGGACAGGGAAAAGATACGCAGTATTTT.

This clonotype was picked up a small number of times. V usage is TRBV20-1 and J usage is TRBJ2-1, with D possibly being TRBD2 (6 bases). This CDR3 region has 14 residues. Deletions cut 3 bases from V and 3 bases from J, with 12 bases between. Germline-derived CDR1 and CDR2 are DFQATT and SNEGSKA (reference sequence). In DNA form, the CDR3 reads TGCAGTGCTAGTCCGGGGGAAGTCTACAATGAGCAGTTCTTC. Amino acids: CSASPGEVYNEQFF.

The chain joins TRBV20-1 to TRBJ2-3; TRBD2 matches at 7 bases. V lost 0 bases and J lost 6; bases outside the gene matches: 6. From germline, CDR1 is DFQATT and CDR2 SNEGSKA (reference sequence). The CDR3 has 14 amino acids. The CDR3 DNA is TGCAGTGCTAGAGACAGGAGGGGAGGGGATACGCAGTATTTT. Translated: CSARDRRGGDTQYF.

A word on this clonotype: Being one base from a much bigger clone, this may be a read error. The chain uses TRBV5-1 and TRBJ2-2, with 9 bases aligning to TRBD1. The V gene's germline CDR1 is SGHRS and CDR2 YFSETQ. The CDR3 sequence is 16 residues long. CDR3 bases: TGCGCCAGCAGCCTGGGGACAGGGACGAACACCGGGGAGCTGATTTTT. Translating gives CASSLGTGTNTGELIF.

This clonotype was counted many times. The chain employs TRBV7-9 and TRBJ2-1, with no clear D. V gave up 4 bases and J gave up 7 bases, with 8 bases separating them. Germline V gene data show CDR1 as SEHNR and CDR2 as FQNEAQ (reference sequence). The CDR3 totals 12 residues. CDR3 sequence: CASSSAKNEQFF. CDR3 in DNA: TGTGCCAGCAGCTCCGCTAAGAATGAGCAGTTCTTC. The full variable domain, with the rest looked up from reference TRBV7-9 and TRBJ2-1, is DTGVSQNPRHKITKRGQNVTFRCDPISEHNRLYWYRQTLGQGPEFLTYFQNEAQLEKSRLLSDRFSAERPKGSFSTLEIQRTEQGDSAMYLCASSSAKNEQFFGPGTRLTVL.

This clonotype was counted only a few times. This rearrangement joins TRBV11-2 to TRBJ2-5; 12 bases agree with TRBD2. CDR1 and CDR2 from the germline V gene are SGHAT and FQNNGV. The CDR3 covers 17 residues. V shed 5 bases, J shed 0 bases, and the junction held 7 bases outside the gene matches. In nucleotides, the CDR3 is TGTGCCAGCAGCCCGCTAGCGGGGGGGCCGTACCAAGAGACCCAGTACTTC. Protein product: CASSPLAGGPYQETQYF.

This clonotype was observed many times. The chain recombines TRBV5-1 with TRBJ2-1; 8 nucleotides match TRBD2. J gave up 4 bases and V 4 bases, and 7 bases lay outside the gene matches. Germline CDR1 SGHRS, CDR2 YFSETQ. The CDR3 runs to 15 residues. DNA of the CDR3: TGCGCCAGCAGCGACACTAGCGGAGCTTACAATGAGCAGTTCTTC. Its translation: CASSDTSGAYNEQFF.

This clonotype has only a few counts. CDR3 DNA: TGCGCCAGCAGCTTGTTGAGCCCGCGGGAGACCCAGTACTTC. Protein product: CASSLLSPRETQYF. The chain uses TRBV5-1 and TRBJ2-5, with D hard to call. Germline CDR1 SGHRS, CDR2 YFSETQ. Trimming removed 1 base from V and 5 bases from J, with 12 bases in between. The CDR3 consists of 14 residues.

This clonotype was seen a handful of times. CDR3 sequence reads: CASSLVRRLGSYNEQFF. CDR3 DNA sequence: TGTGCCAGCAGCTTAGTGCGGCGCTTGGGGTCCTACAATGAGCAGTTCTTC. The rearrangement uses TRBV7-2 and TRBJ2-1; D is undetermined. Germline lookup yields CDR1 SGHTA and CDR2 FQGNSA. The CDR3 is 17 amino acids. Between the trimmed V and J ends, which lost 1 base and 1 base, there was a span of 14 bases.

This clonotype turned up a few times. The CDR3 sequence: CAIEAVGTGDFDYTF. CDR3 DNA: TGTGCCATCGAGGCAGTCGGGACAGGGGATTTCGACTACACCTTC. The chain is built from TRBV6-2 or TRBV6-3 and TRBJ1-2, with TRBD1 matching over 10 bases. Germline V gene sequence: CDR1 MNHEY, CDR2 SVGEGT. The CDR3 loop spans 15 amino acids. The V segment lost 10 bases and the J segment 10 bases; nucleotides outside the gene matches: 18.

This rearrangement joins TRBV6-5 to TRBJ1-1, with D perhaps matching TRBD1 (5 bases). The CDR3 spans 14 residues. Looked up from germline, CDR1 is MNHEY and CDR2 is SVGAGI. Trimming took off 4 bases at V and 5 bases at J, with 14 bases between the two ends. The CDR3 region has the DNA TGTGCCAGCAGTTGGGATAGGGGCTGGACTGAAGCTTTCTTT. Its protein is CASSWDRGWTEAFF.

This rearrangement joins TRBV24-1 to TRBJ2-3; either TRBD1 or TRBD2 may supply D (7 bases each). V shed 4 bases and J shed 0 bases, with 16 bases lying between them. The CDR3 length is 17 residues. Per germline, CDR1 KGHDR and CDR2 SFDVKD. In DNA, the CDR3 is TGTGCCACCAGTGACAGCGGGACAGCCACTAGCACAGATACGCAGTATTTT. This gives the protein CATSDSGTATSTDTQYF.

In its sample, this clonotype was seen a few times. The chain couples TRBV7-6 to TRBJ2-2; tentatively, D is TRBD1 (6 bases). Trimming left V 6 bases short and J 1 base short, with 9 bases between. Germline V gene lookup returns CDR1 SGHVS and CDR2 FNYEAQ. This CDR3 is built from 14 residues. In DNA form, the CDR3 reads TGTGCCAGCAGATCGGACAGGAACACCGGGGAGCTGTTTTTT. Translated, it gives CASRSDRNTGELFF.

At least ten counts were recorded for this clonotype. The rearrangement joins TRBV27 to TRBJ1-1; the match to TRBD1 covers 11 bases. The V and J ends lost 5 bases and 0 bases, in that order; junction bases with no gene match: 11. CDR3 length: 18 residues. Germline values: CDR1 MNHEY, CDR2 SMNVEV (reference sequence). The CDR3 sequence is CASSPSDRGLPLNTEAFF. In nucleotides, the CDR3 is TGTGCCAGCAGTCCGTCGGACAGGGGGCTTCCATTGAACACTGAAGCTTTCTTT.

This clonotype was detected ten times or more. The chain couples TRBV20-1 to TRBJ2-1; no clear D gene. In germline, CDR1 is DFQATT, CDR2 SNEGSKA (reference sequence). The CDR3 covers 15 residues. With 0 bases removed from V and 5 bases from J, the gap between germline ends came to 14 bases. The DNA for the CDR3 is TGCAGTGCTAGAGATAATAGACTGGATCACAATGAGCAGTTCTTC. It specifies CSARDNRLDHNEQFF.

In this sample, this clonotype turned up many times. The rearrangement joins TRBV4-1 to TRBJ1-5, with D unclear. This CDR3 is built from 16 residues. V gave up 1 base and J gave up 0 bases, with 10 bases separating them. The germline V gene encodes CDR1 MGHRA and CDR2 YSYEKL. CDR3 sequence (DNA): TGCGCCAGCAGCCAAGGTCCAGCCTATAGCAATCAGCCCCAGCATTTT. It is translated as CASSQGPAYSNQPQHF.